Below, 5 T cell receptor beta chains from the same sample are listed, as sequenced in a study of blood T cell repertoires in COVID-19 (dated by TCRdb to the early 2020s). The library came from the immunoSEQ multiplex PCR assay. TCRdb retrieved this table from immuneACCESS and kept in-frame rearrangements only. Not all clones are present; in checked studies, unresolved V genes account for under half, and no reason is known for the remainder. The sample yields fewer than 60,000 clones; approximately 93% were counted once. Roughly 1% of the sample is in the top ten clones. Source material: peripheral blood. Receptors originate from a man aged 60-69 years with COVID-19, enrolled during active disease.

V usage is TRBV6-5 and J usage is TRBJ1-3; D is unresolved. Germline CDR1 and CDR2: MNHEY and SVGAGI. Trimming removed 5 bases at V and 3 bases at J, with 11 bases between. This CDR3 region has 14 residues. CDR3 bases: TGTGCCAGCAGTCCAACGGAGCTTGGAAACACCATATATTTT. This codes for CASSPTELGNTIYF.

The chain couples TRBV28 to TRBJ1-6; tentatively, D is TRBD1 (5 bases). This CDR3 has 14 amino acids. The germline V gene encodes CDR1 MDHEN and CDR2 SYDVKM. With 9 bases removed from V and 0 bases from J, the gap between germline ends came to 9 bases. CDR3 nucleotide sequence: TGTGCCAGTATGGGGGGCTCCTATAATTCACCCCTCCACTTT. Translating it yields CASMGGSYNSPLHF.

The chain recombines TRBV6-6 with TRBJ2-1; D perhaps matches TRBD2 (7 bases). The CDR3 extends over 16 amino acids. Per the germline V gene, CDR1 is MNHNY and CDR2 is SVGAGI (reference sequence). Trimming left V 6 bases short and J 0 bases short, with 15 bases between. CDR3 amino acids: CASSRDRTSSYNEQFF. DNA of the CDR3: TGTGCCAGCAGCAGAGACAGGACTAGCTCCTACAATGAGCAGTTCTTC.

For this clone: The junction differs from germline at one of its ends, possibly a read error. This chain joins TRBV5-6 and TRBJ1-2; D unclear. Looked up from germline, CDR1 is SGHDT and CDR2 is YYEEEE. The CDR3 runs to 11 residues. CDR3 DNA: TGTGCCAGCAGCTTGGCGGGAGCCCTCTGTTTC. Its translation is CASSLAGALCF.

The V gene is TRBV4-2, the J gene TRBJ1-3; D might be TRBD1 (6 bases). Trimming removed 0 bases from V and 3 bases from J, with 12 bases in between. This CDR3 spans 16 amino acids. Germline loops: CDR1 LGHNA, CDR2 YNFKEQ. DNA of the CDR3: TGTGCCAGCAGCCAAGAGGGCAGGGGATATGGAAACACCATATATTTT. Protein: CASSQEGRGYGNTIYF.